A selection of T cell receptor beta chains follows, all from one sample in a study of T cell responses to AZD1222 COVID-19 vaccine. Generated by immunoSEQ multiplex PCR, the TCRdb table keeps only in-frame clones and is missing some. This sample has about 150,000 clones, with about nine tenths found just once. Sequenced material: peripheral blood, taken 28 days after the second AZD1222 dose. The source is an adult who received the AZD1222 COVID-19 vaccine. Both conserved end residues are part of each CDR3. D genes are given only for firm matches.

>.|TRBV7-9
CASSNRDGLYQPQHF
>TRBD1|TRBV9
CASSVSWGQGGYGYTF
>.|TRBV6-5
CASSGGSNQPQHF
>.|TRBV19
CASSMGRGQFQTQPQHF
>TRBD1|TRBV18
CASSSTGGNQPQHF
>TRBD1|TRBV7-2
CASSLGQHTDTQYF
>.|TRBV7-9
CASSLAAVGNEQFF
>.|TRBV7-9
CASSFIPQGVPGGEKLFF
>.|TRBV6-4
CASSVRGANTEAFF
>.|TRBV28
CASRPTVSYEQYF
>.|TRBV11-3
CASSFGGSSTEAFF
>TRBD1|TRBV9
CASSVGMQGDGYTF
>TRBD1|TRBV29-1
CSVGTGGRIAEAFF
>TRBD1|TRBV18
CASSPGQGNEQFF
>.|TRBV3-1/TRBV3-2
CASSHDRWDYGYTF
>.|TRBV19
CASSAYKDTQYF
>.|TRBV10-1
CASSDKASGKVGVLLADSPLHF
>.|TRBV9
CASSVGRGVAYGYTF
>.|TRBV24-1
CATSAGQPPGEQYF
>TRBD2|TRBV19
CASTAGLASGELFF
>.|TRBV29-1
CSVVVQSENYGYTF
>.|TRBV19
CASSPGGGGEAFF
>.|TRBV6-2/TRBV6-3
CASSPRFRSGGTDTQYF
>TRBD2|TRBV28
CASSTPGGRTDTQYF
>.|TRBV7-2
CASSLTRGRGEQYF
>.|TRBV7-2
CASTLEGFGSPLHF
>TRBD2|TRBV9
CASSAGTSGIHEQYF
>TRBD1|TRBV18
CASSPGTGVNEQYF
>.|TRBV14
CASSQLGPTDTQYF